This T cell receptor (beta chain) derives from a study of shared clonotypes between healthy human individuals (dated by TCRdb to the early 2020s). In terms of the full investigation: A few men and a couple of women, aged 18 to 49 years, made up the cohort. Per donor, leukapheresis produced somewhere between about 0.8 and 9 billion PBMCs. To estimate repertoire size and how much clonotype sharing occurs between individuals, the study deeply sequenced the blood TCR repertoires of roughly 5 healthy adults. Per donor, three plates each were used for CD4 naive and CD4 memory, two for CD8 naive, and one for CD8 memory. Libraries were prepared and TCR repertoires were sequenced by different laboratories using diverse techniques, in order to increase sequencing depth and limit assay-specific biases.

Results the study describes overall, beyond this receptor: Larger estimated clonotype richness was generally found for naive subsets than for memory subsets. Only blood was sampled, and tissue TCR repertoires likely differ from those in blood. Sharing across four donors was observed for 5% to 6.5% of naive CD4, less than 4% of naive CD8, over 2% of memory CD4, and roughly 0.4% of memory CD8 clonotypes. The small number of donors limited the genetic and exposure-history diversity represented. Even with the large sequencing depth, rarefaction of the sorted-subset datasets indicated that sequencing was incomplete. Clonotypes shared by all four sorted-subset donors showed higher generation probabilities than non-shared clonotypes. Pairwise subsampling indicated that sequencing depth was expected to affect the degree of clonotype sharing among donors.

TCR CDR3 regions were amplified from genomic DNA by multiplex PCR using the deep immunoSEQ assay. Extracted genomic DNA from each cell subset was spread evenly across all wells of several immunoSEQ 96-well plates, with each plate serving as a replicate. For sorted subsets, around 200 ng genomic DNA, equal to 30,000 to 35,000 T cell genomes, was loaded into each replicate PCR. Purified libraries were quantified with a Qubit 3.0 fluorometer, sized on a Bioanalyzer 2100, and re-quantified with the KAPA Library Quantification kit. Every immunoSEQ 96-well plate was sequenced on a dedicated single-read 150-cycle Illumina NextSeq 550 flow cell. Processing in the source paper ran as follows. Because the immunoSEQ output included only junctional sequences and no quality scores, the filtering could not be the same as the filtering used for full-length reads. To assign V/J genes and CDR3, sequences were annotated against IMGT germline references using PyIR, a Python wrapper for IgBLAST v1.9. Reads with weak V/J assignments (E-value above 1e-6), missing CDR3, stop codons, out-of-frame junctions, or ambiguous translated residues were removed. V3J clonotypes were defined as sequences sharing the same inferred V gene, J gene, and CDR3 amino acid sequence. Percentage overlap between repertoires was calculated by dividing the number of shared unique clonotypes by the size of the smaller repertoire. Richness of each repertoire was evaluated using RTK rarefaction, the Chao1 estimator, and Recon v2.1 estimates of unobserved clonotypes. OLGA was used to compute generation probabilities for all TCRbeta clonotypes that the gDNA method yielded from a few donors. Not all clones reach the TCRdb copy of this immuneACCESS table, which keeps in-frame sequences only. Checked studies attribute under half of the gap to unresolved V genes and leave the rest unexplained. V, J and clone size are those of that table, while D and trimming were read from the DNA. This sample comprises 950,000 to 1,200,000 clones, around three quarters of them detected only once. The top ten clonotypes cover about 0.89% of the sample.

This clone was seen just once. The antigen it recognizes is unknown. No much larger clonotype is one base removed from it; base qualities were not supplied. Healthy HIV-negative adults with no recently reported acute infections or vaccinations were included as donors. Every donor was a Caucasian adult living in Nashville, Tennessee, USA. Magnetic negative selection was used to enrich CD4+ T cells, after which naive cells were positively selected on CD45RA and the negative fraction became the memory subset. Blood was obtained by leukapheresis, after which PBMCs were separated by Ficoll-Histopaque density gradient centrifugation and cryopreserved in liquid nitrogen vapor phase. Purity and quantity of every magnetically sorted T cell population were checked by analytical flow cytometry. Genomic DNA was isolated from each sorted fraction and quantified by UV absorbance on a Nanodrop 2000c. V is shortened by 4 bases, J by 1 base, and the region joining them spans 28 bases. The CDR3 sequence holds 21 residues, the cysteine and phenylalanine included. Here the CDR3 DNA is all that survives: 63 bases in frame from base 1. The germline V gene (reference sequence) specifies LNHDA as CDR1 and SQIVND as CDR2.

This sequence originates from a man aged 18 to 30 in good health. Some clones in this sample may be carry-over from other donors' samples. The rearranged chain carries TRBV19 and TRBJ2-2; the D gene could be TRBD1 or TRBD2, each one agreeing over 5 bases. The sample comprised memory CD4+ T cells from PBMCs. This specimen's cell subset or site label, interpreted: CD45RA-negative fraction. The nucleotide sequence is given as TGTGCCAGTAGTAAACGGCCCCCGGGGCCCTACTCGGATTTGAACACCGGGGAGCTGTTTTTT. The translation is CASSKRPPGPYSDLNTGELFF.